These 16 T cell receptor beta chains were all obtained from the same sample, sequenced in a study of OX40 agonist ivuxolimab in advanced cancers. Profiling relied on immunoSEQ multiplex PCR, and the TCRdb table lists in-frame clones only, not all of them. This table holds roughly 48,000 clones, approximately 88% found once. The specimen was CD4+ or CD8+ T cells sorted from blood, collected in a trial of the OX40 agonist ivuxolimab. These receptors were obtained from an adult with an advanced solid tumor such as melanoma, head and neck, liver or kidney cancer.

The chain uses TRBV10-3 and TRBJ2-1; TRBD2 matches 9 bases. The CDR3 runs 13 residues. The ends lost 10 bases at V and 3 bases at J; junction bases unmatched: 4. The germline CDR1 and CDR2 sequences are ENHRY and SYGVKD. CDR3 coding DNA: TGTGCCACCGCTAGCGGGGACTACAATGAGCAGTTCTTC. Translating gives CATASGDYNEQFF.

The chain recombines TRBV7-9 with TRBJ1-1, with 7 bases fitting TRBD1. V shed 6 bases and J 6 bases; nucleotides not matched to a gene: 13. This CDR3 comprises 15 residues. Germline V gene lookup returns CDR1 SEHNR and CDR2 FQNEAQ (reference sequence). In DNA form, the CDR3 reads TGTGCCAGCAGTCCTCAGGGGGACCCAGGGGCTGAAGCTTTCTTT. It encodes CASSPQGDPGAEAFF.

Written as DNA, the CDR3 is TGTGCCAGCAGCGTAGAGGCTAGCGGACAAGAGACCCAGTACTTC. As protein: CASSVEASGQETQYF. The J gene is TRBJ2-5, the V gene TRBV9; 7 positions agree with TRBD2. The germline V gene encodes CDR1 SGDLS and CDR2 YYNGEE. The trim removed 0 bases at V and 2 bases at J, leaving 4 bases unmatched. The CDR3 is 15 amino acids.

The chain employs TRBV6-1 and TRBJ2-1, with TRBD2 matching over 8 bases. Germline V gene data show CDR1 as MNHNS and CDR2 as SASEGT. Trimming took 1 base from V and 2 from J; bases not matched to a gene: 1. This CDR3 spans 15 amino acids. CDR3 sequence reads: CASSEERGTYNEQFF. CDR3 bases: TGTGCCAGCAGTGAAGAGCGGGGGACCTACAATGAGCAGTTCTTC.

The count of this clone is one. The CDR3 DNA reads TGTGCCAGCAGTCGGGTGACCTCGAGCAATCAGCCCCAGCATTTT. Amino acids: CASSRVTSSNQPQHF. This chain joins TRBV6-1 and TRBJ1-5; D not resolved. The germline gives CDR1 MNHNS, CDR2 SASEGT. The CDR3 spans 15 residues. V was shortened by 5 bases and J by 1 base, with 12 bases between the two germline ends.

DNA of the CDR3: TGTGCCAGCAGCTTAGAGAGGACGTCCGGGACAGGGACACCCTACGAGCAGTACTTC. It codes for CASSLERTSGTGTPYEQYF. This chain joins TRBV7-2 and TRBJ2-7, with TRBD1 matching over 9 bases. The V and J ends lost 1 base and 2 bases, in that order; junction bases with no gene match: 15. CDR3 length equals 19 residues. CDR1 and CDR2 from the germline V gene are SGHTA and FQGNSA.

This clone was observed a few times. This chain links TRBV2 with TRBJ1-5; TRBD1 matches at 8 bases. Germline V lookup: CDR1 SNHLY, CDR2 FYNNEI. V lost 7 bases and J lost 2; bases outside the gene matches: 7. This CDR3 is built from 15 residues. CDR3 nucleotide sequence: TGTGCCAGCACTGTTGACAGGGGAGGCAATCAGCCCCAGCATTTT. It specifies CASTVDRGGNQPQHF.

The chain carries TRBV7-3 and TRBJ2-1; possibly TRBD2 for D (6 bases). CDR1 is SGHTA and CDR2 is FQGTGA in the germline V gene. This CDR3 spans 13 amino acids. V lost 5 bases, J lost 9 bases, and 14 bases lay in between. CDR3 nucleotide sequence: TGTGCCAGCAGCCTAGGAGGGCCAGGTGAGCAGTTCTTC. This encodes CASSLGGPGEQFF.

This chain links TRBV14 with TRBJ2-7; a weak D match, TRBD2 (6 bases). There are 15 residues in the CDR3. The germline V and J ends were trimmed by 2 bases and 5 bases, with 16 bases remaining between them. CDR1 SGHDN and CDR2 FVKESK come from the germline V gene. This CDR3 reads CASSQSLLGRNEQYF. CDR3 in DNA: TGTGCCAGCAGCCAAAGCTTACTCGGGAGAAACGAGCAGTACTTC.

The V and J genes are TRBV19 and TRBJ1-4; no definite D call. CDR3 length: 13 amino acids. The germline V gene encodes CDR1 LNHDA and CDR2 SQIVND (reference sequence). V shed 4 bases and J shed 2 bases, with 5 bases lying between them. The CDR3 is CASSSQTNEKLFF. In DNA, the CDR3 is TGTGCCAGTAGTAGTCAGACTAATGAAAAACTGTTTTTT.

This clone occurred a few times. The rearrangement uses TRBV29-1 and TRBJ2-1; D ambiguous. Per germline, CDR1 SQVTM and CDR2 ANQGSEA. CDR3 length: 11 residues. V lost 4 bases and J lost 8, with 9 bases in between. The CDR3 nucleotides read TGCAGCGTTGCGAACGTGGATGAGCAGTTCTTC. It specifies CSVANVDEQFF.

This CDR3 is CASSRWAGSSLAEAFF. The CDR3 region has the DNA TGTGCCAGTAGCCGTTGGGCCGGATCGTCGCTAGCTGAAGCTTTCTTT. The J gene is TRBJ1-1, the V gene TRBV19; D ambiguous. Germline V CDR1 and CDR2: LNHDA, SQIVND (reference sequence). Between the trimmed V and J ends, which lost 6 bases and 6 bases, there was a span of 23 bases. The CDR3 totals 16 residues.

The chain uses TRBV6-6 and TRBJ2-3, with TRBD2 as a possible D gene (5 bases). Trimming pared 2 bases from V and 6 bases from J, leaving 9 bases between. The length of the CDR3 is 13 residues. From germline, CDR1 is MNHNY and CDR2 SVGAGI (reference sequence). The CDR3, as DNA: TGTGCCAGCAGTTACAGCGGTCAGGATACGCAGTATTTT. Protein: CASSYSGQDTQYF.

CDR3 DNA: TGTGCCAGCTCACCCACTAATGAGCAGTTCTTC. Its translation: CASSPTNEQFF. This chain joins TRBV18 and TRBJ2-1; D call uncertain. Trimming removed 3 bases from V and 7 bases from J, with 4 bases in between. The length of the CDR3 is 11 residues. Per the germline V gene, CDR1 is KGHSH and CDR2 is LQKENI.

The CDR3 loop reads CASSSPAGGSIRKYF. CDR3 DNA: TGTGCCAGCAGCTCCCCGGCAGGTGGTTCGATACGCAAGTATTTT. The rearrangement joins TRBV7-9 to TRBJ2-3; D not certain. V was shortened by 4 bases and J by 13 bases, with 24 bases between the two germline ends. The CDR3 runs 15 residues. Per germline, CDR1 SEHNR and CDR2 FQNEAQ (reference sequence).

The DNA for the CDR3 is TGTGCCAGTAGTATAGTTGGGATGGGGCAGTATTTT. Residues: CASSIVGMGQYF. This chain uses TRBV19 with TRBJ2-3; D remains ambiguous. The CDR3 covers 12 residues. V was pared by 1 base and J by 11 bases, with 10 bases between. Germline lookup yields CDR1 LNHDA and CDR2 SQIVND (reference sequence).